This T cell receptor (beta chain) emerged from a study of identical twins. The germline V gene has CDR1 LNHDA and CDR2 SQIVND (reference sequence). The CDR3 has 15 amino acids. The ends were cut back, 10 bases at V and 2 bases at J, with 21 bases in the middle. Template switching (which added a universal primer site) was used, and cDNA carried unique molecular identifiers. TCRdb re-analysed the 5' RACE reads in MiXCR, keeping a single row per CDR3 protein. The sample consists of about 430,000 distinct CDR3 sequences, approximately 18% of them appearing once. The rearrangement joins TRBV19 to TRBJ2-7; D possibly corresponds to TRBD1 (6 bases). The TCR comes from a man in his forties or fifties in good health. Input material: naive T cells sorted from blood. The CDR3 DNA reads TGTGCCACCAGCCTACCCGGGACACTAGCCTACGAGCAGTACTTC. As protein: CATSLPGTLAYEQYF.